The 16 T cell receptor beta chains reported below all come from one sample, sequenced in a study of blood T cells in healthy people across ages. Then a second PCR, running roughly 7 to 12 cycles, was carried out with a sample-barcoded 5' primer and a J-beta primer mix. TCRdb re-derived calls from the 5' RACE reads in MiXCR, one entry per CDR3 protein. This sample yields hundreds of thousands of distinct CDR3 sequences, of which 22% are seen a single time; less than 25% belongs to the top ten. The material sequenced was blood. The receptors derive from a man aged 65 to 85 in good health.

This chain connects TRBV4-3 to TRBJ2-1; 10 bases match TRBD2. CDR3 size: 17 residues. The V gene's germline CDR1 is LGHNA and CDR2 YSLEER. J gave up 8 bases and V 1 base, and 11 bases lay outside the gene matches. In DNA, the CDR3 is TGCGCCAGCAGCCAAGGGAGGACTAGCGGAGGAGAGTATGAGCAGTTCTTC. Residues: CASSQGRTSGGEYEQFF.

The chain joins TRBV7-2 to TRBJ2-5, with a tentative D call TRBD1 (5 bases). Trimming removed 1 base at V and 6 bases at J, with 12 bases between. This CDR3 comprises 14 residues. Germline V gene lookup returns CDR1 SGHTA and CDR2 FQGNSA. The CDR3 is CASSLGQGSKTQYF. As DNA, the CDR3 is TGTGCCAGCAGCTTAGGCCAGGGCTCCAAGACCCAGTACTTC.

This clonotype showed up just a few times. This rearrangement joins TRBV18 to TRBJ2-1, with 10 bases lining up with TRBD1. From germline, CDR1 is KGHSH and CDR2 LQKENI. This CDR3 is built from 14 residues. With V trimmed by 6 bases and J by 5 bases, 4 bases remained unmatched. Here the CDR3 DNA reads TGTGCCAGCTCCCGGGACAGGGGAAACAATGAGCAGTTCTTC. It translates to CASSRDRGNNEQFF.

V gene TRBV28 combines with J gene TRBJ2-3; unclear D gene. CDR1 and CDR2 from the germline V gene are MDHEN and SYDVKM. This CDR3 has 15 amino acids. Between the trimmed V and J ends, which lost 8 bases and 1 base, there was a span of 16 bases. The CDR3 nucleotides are TGTGCCAGCCTTCCTCCGGCCGGACGCACAGATACGCAGTATTTT. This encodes CASLPPAGRTDTQYF.

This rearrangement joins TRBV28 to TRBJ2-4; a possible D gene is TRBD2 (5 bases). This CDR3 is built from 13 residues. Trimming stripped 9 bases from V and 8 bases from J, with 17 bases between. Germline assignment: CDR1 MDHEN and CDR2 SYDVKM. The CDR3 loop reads CASRKDLADIQYF. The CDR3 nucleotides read TGTGCCAGTAGAAAGGACTTGGCGGACATTCAGTACTTC.

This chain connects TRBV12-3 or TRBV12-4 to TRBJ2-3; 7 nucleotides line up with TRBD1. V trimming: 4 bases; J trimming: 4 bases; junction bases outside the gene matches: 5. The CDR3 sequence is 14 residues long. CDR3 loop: CASSSDRVADTQYF. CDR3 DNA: TGTGCCAGCAGTTCAGACAGGGTAGCAGATACGCAGTATTTT.

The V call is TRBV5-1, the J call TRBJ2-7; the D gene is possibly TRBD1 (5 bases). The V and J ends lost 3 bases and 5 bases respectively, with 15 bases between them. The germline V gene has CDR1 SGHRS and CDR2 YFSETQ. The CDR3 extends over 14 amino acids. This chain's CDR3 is CASSSLRDSDEQYF. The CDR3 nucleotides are TGCGCCAGCAGCTCCCTCAGGGATTCGGACGAGCAGTACTTC. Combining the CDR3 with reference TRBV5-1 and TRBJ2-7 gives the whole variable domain KAGVTQTPRYLIKTRGQQVTLSCSPISGHRSVSWYQQTPGQGLQFLFEYFSETQRNKGNFPGRFSGRQFSNSRSEMNVSTLELGDSALYLCASSSLRDSDEQYFGPGTRLTVT.

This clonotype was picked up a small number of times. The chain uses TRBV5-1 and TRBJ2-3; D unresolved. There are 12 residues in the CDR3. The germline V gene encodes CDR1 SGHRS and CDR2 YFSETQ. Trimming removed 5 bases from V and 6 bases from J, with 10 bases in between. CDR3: CASSSDLDTQYF. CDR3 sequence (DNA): TGCGCCAGCAGTTCCGATCTCGATACGCAGTATTTT.

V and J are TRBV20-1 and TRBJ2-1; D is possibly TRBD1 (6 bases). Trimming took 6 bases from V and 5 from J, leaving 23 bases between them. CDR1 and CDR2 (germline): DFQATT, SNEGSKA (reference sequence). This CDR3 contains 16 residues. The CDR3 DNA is TGCAGTGCCTCATCGAACGGACCCAGGGGCCACAATGAGCAGTTCTTC. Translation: CSASSNGPRGHNEQFF.

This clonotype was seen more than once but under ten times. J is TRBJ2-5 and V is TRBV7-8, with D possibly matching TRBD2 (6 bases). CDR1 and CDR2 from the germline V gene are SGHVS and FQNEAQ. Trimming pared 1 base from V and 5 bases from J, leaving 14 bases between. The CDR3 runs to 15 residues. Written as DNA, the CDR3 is TGTGCCAGCAGCTTAGAAGTCCTTGGGGGGGAGACCCAGTACTTC. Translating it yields CASSLEVLGGETQYF.

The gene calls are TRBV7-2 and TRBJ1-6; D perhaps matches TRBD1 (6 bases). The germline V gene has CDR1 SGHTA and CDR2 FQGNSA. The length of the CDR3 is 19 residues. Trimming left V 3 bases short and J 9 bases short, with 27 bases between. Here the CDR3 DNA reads TGTGCCAGCAGCTTGAGTCTACCGGGACAACGCCTTATGGTTTCACCCCTCCACTTT. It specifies CASSLSLPGQRLMVSPLHF.

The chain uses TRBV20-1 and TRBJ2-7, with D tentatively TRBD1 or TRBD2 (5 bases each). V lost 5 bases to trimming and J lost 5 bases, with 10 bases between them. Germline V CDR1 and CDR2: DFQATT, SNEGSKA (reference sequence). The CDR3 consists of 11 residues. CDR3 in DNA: TGCAGTGCTGGCCTGGGACACGAGCAGTACTTC. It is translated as CSAGLGHEQYF.

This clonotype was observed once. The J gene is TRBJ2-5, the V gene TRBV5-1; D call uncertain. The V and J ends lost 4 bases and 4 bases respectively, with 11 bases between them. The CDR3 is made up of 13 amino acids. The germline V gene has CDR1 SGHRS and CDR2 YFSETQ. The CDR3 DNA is TGCGCCAGCAGCCTGGTAATTCGAGAGACCCAGTACTTC. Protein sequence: CASSLVIRETQYF.

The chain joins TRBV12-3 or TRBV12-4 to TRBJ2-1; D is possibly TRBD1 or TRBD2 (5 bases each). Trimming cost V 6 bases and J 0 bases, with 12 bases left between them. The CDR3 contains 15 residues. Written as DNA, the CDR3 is TGTGCCAGCAGACCACGTGGGGGCTCCTACAATGAGCAGTTCTTC. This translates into CASRPRGGSYNEQFF.

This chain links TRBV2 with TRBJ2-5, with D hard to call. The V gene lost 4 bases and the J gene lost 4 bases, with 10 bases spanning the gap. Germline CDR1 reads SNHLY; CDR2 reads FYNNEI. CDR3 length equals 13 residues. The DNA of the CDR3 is TGTGCCAGCAGTGCAAATGGGGTAGAGACCCAGTACTTC. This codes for CASSANGVETQYF.

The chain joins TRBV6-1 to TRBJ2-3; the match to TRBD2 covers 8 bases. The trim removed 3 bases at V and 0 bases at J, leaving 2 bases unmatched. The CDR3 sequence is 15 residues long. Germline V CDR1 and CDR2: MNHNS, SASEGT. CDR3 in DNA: TGTGCCAGCAGTGATAGCGGGGCTAGCACAGATACGCAGTATTTT. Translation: CASSDSGASTDTQYF.